This TCR beta chain was recovered during a study of OX40 agonist ivuxolimab in advanced cancers. The V end lost 0 bases, the J end lost 4 bases, and 16 bases lay between the germline ends. This CDR3 has 16 amino acids. Per germline, CDR1 SGDLS and CDR2 YYNGEE. A note on this clone: Its cognate antigen is unknown.

Study outcomes and limitations: Also present in some nonresponders was a low level of normalized T-cell clonal expansion.

Only in-frame clones appear in the TCRdb table, and some are missing; sequencing was by immunoSEQ multiplex PCR. This table has more than 40,000 clones, around 89% appearing once. Cycle 7 day 1, cycle 4 day 1, and baseline were the timepoints at which blood was sampled. The material was CD4+ or CD8+ T cells sorted from blood, obtained in a trial of the OX40 agonist ivuxolimab. The TCR comes from an adult with an advanced solid tumor such as melanoma, head and neck, liver or kidney cancer. The chain couples TRBV9 to TRBJ2-5; D is perhaps TRBD2 (7 bases). In DNA, the CDR3 is TGTGCCAGCAGCGTAGTGGGGGGGCTCGATCGAGAGACCCAGTACTTC. Protein sequence: CASSVVGGLDRETQYF.